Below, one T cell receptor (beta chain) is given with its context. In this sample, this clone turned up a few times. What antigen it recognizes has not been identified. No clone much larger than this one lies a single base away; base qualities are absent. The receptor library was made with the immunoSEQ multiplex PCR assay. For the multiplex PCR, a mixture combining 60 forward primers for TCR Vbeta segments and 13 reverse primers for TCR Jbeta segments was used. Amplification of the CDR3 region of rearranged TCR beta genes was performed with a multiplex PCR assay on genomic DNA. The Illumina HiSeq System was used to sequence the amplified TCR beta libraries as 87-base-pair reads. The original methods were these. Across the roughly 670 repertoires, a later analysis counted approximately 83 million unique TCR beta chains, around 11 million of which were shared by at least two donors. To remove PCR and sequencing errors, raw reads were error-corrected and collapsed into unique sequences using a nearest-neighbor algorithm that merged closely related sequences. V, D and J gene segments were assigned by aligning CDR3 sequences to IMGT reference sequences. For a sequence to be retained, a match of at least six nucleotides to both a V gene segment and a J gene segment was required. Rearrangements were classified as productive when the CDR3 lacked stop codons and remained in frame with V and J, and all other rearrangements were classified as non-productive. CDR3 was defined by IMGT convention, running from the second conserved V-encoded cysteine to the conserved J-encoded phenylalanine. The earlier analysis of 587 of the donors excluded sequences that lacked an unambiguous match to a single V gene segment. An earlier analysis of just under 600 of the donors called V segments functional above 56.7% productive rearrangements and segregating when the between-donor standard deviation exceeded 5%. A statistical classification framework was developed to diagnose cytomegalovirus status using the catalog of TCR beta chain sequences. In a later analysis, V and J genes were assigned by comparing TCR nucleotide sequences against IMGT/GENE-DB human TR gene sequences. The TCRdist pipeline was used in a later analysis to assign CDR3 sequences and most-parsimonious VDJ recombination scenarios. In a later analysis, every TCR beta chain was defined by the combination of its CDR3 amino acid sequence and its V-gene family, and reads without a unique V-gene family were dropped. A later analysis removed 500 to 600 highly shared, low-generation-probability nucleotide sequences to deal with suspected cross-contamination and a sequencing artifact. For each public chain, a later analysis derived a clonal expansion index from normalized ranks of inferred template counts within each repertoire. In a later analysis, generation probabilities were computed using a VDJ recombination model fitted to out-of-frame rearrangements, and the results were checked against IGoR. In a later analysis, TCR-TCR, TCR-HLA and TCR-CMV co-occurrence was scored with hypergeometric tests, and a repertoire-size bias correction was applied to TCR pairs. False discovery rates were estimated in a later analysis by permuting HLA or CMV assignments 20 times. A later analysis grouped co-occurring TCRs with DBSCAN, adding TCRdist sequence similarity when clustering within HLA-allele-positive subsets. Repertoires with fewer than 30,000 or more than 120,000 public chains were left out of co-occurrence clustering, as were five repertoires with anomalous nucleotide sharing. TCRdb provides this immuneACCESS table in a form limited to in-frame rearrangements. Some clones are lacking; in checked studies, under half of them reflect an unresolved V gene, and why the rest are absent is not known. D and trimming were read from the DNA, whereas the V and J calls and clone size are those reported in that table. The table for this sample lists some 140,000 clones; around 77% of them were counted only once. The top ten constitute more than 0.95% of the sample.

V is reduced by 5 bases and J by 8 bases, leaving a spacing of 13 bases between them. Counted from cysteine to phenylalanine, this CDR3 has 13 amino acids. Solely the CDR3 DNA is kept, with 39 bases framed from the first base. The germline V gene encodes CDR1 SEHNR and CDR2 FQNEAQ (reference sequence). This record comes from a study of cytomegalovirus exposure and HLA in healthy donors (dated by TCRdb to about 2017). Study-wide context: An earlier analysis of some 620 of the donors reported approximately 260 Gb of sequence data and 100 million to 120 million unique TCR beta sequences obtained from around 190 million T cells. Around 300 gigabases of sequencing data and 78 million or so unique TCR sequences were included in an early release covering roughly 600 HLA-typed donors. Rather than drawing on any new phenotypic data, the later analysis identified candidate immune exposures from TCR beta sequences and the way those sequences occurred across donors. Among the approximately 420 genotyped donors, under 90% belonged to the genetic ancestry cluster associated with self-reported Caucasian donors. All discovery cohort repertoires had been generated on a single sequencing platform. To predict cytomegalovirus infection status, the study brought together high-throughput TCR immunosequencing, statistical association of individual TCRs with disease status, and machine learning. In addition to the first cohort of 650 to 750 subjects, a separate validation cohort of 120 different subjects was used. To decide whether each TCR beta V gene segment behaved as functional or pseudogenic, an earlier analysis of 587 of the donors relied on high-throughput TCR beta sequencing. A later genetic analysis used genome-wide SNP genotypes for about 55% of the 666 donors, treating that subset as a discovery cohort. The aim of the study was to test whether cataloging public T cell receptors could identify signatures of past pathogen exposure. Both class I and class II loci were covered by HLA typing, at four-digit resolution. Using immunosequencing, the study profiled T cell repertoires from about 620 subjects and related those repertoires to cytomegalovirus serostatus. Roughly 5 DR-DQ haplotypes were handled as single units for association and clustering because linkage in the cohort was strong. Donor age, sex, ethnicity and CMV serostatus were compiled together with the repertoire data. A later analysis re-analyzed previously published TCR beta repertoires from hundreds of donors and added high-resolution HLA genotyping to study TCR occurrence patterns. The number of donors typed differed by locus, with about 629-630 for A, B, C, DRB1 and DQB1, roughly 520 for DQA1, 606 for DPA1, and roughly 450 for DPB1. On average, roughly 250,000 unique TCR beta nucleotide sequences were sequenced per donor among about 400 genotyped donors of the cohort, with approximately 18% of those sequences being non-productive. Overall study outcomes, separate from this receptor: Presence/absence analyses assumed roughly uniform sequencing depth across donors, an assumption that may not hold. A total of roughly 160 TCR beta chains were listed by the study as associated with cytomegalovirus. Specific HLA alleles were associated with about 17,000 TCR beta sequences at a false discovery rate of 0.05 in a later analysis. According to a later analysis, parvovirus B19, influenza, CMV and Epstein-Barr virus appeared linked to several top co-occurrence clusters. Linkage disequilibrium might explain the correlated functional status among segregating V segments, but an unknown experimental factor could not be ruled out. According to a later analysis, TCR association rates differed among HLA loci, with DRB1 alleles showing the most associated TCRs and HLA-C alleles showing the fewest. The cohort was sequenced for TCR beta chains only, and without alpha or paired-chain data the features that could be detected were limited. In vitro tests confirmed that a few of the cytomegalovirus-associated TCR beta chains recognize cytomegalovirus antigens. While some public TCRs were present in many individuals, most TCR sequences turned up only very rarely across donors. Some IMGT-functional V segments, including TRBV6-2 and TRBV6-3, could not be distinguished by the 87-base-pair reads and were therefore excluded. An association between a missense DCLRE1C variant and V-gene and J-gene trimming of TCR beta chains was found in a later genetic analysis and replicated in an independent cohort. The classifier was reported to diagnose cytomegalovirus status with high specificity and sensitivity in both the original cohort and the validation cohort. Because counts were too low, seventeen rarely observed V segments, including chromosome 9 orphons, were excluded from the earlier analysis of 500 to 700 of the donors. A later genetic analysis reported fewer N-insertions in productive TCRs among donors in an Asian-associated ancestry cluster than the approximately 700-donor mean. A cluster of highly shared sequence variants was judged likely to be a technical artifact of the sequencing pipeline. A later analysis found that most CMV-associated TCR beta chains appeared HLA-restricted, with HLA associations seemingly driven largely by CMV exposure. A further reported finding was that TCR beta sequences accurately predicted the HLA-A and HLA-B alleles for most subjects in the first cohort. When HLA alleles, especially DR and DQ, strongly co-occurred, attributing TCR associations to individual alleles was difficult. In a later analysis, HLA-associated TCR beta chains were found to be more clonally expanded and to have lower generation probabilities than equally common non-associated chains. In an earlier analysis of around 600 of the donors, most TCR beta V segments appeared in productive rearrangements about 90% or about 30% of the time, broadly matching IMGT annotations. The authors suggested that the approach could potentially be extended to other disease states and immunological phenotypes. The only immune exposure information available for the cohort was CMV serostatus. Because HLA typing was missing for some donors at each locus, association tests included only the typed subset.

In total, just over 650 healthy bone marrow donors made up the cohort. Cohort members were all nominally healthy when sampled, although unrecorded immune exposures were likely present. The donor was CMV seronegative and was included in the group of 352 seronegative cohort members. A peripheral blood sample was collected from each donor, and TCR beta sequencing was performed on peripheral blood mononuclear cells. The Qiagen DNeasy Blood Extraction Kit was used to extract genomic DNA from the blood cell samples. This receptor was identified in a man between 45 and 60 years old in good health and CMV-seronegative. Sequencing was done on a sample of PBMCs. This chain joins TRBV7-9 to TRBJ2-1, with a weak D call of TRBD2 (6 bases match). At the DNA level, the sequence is TGTGCCAGCAGCGGATGGGGGGTCGATGAGCAGTTCTTC. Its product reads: CASSGWGVDEQFF.